Following are 24 T cell receptor beta chains from one sample sequenced in a study of response to subunit inactivated influenza vaccine. One entry per CDR3 protein results from TCRdb running MiXCR on the RT-PCR reads. In the table there are about 180,000 distinct CDR3 sequences, about 9% of which are singletons. Sequenced material: non-naive T cells sorted from PBMCs, taken on the day of vaccination. These receptor sequences come from a man aged 45-65 years who received an inactivated influenza vaccine.

The table lists this clonotype with many counts. The chain has TRBV3-1 and TRBJ1-2, with 7 nucleotides matching TRBD1. Germline V CDR1 and CDR2: LGHDT, YNNKEL (reference sequence). This CDR3 is 15 amino acids long. V lost 6 bases, J lost 0 bases, and 7 bases stayed unmatched. The chain's CDR3 is CASRPFQGANYGYTF. The CDR3 DNA reads TGTGCCAGCAGGCCATTCCAGGGGGCTAACTATGGCTACACCTTC.

In its sample, this clonotype was seen many times. The V and J genes are TRBV11-2 and TRBJ1-5; TRBD1 is a possible D gene (5 bases). This CDR3 region has 15 residues. Trimming left V 4 bases short and J 5 bases short, with 15 bases between. Germline lookup yields CDR1 SGHAT and CDR2 FQNNGV. DNA of the CDR3: TGTGCCAGCAGCTCAGGGCCGGATAACTATCAGCCCCAGCATTTT. It yields the protein CASSSGPDNYQPQHF.

This clonotype was counted only a few times. The rearrangement links TRBV6-5 to TRBJ1-2, with D hard to call. Trimming shortened V by 4 bases and J by 2 bases, and 14 bases separated the two germline ends. Germline V gene sequence: CDR1 MNHEY, CDR2 SVGAGI. This CDR3 is built from 15 residues. The CDR3 bases are TGTGCCAGCAGTTCCCCTAACACAGCAAACTATGGCTACACCTTC. This sequence encodes CASSSPNTANYGYTF.

This clonotype was counted a few times. In DNA, the CDR3 is TGCAGCGTTGAAGGTGTACAGGGGGCTGGCTACGAGCAGTACTTC. It specifies CSVEGVQGAGYEQYF. This chain links TRBV29-1 with TRBJ2-7; 9 bases align to TRBD1. V was clipped by 1 base and J by 3 bases; unmatched bases: 7. The CDR3 covers 15 residues. Germline-derived CDR1 and CDR2 are SQVTM and ANQGSEA.

There are many counts of this clonotype. The V call is TRBV25-1, the J call TRBJ1-2, with 8 bases matching TRBD1. The CDR3 length is 14 residues. The junction had 7 bases not matched to a gene; V was cut back by 2 bases and J by 8 bases. CDR1 and CDR2 (germline): MGHDK, SYGVNS. CDR3 sequence reads: CASSEGQGAWGYTF. DNA of the CDR3: TGTGCCAGCAGTGAAGGACAGGGCGCATGGGGCTACACCTTC.

This clonotype appeared a few times. The J gene is TRBJ2-7, the V gene TRBV25-1; no firm D call. CDR1 and CDR2 (germline): MGHDK, SYGVNS. This CDR3 has 14 residues. Trimming removed 7 bases at V and 3 bases at J, with 16 bases between. This CDR3 reads CASTSGIVGYEQYF. As DNA, the CDR3 is TGTGCCAGCACCTCGGGCATCGTAGGCTACGAGCAGTACTTC.

This clonotype was observed a few times. This rearrangement joins TRBV20-1 to TRBJ1-5; 8 bases are a match to TRBD1. CDR1 is DFQATT, CDR2 SNEGSKA, per germline (reference sequence). This CDR3 is 12 amino acids long. The junction had 5 bases not matched to a gene; V was cut back by 6 bases and J by 7 bases. The chain's CDR3 is CSAGQGTQPQHF. The CDR3, as DNA: TGCAGTGCCGGACAGGGTACGCAGCCCCAGCATTTT.

This clonotype was detected ten times or more. The chain carries TRBV5-6 and TRBJ1-1, with 7 bases lining up with TRBD1. The CDR3 contains 15 residues. Germline V CDR1 and CDR2: SGHDT, YYEEEE. V dropped 0 bases and J dropped 1; count of bases not matched to a gene: 3. DNA of the CDR3: TGTGCCAGCAGCTTGGGATCAGGGGGGAACACTGAAGCTTTCTTT. This translates into CASSLGSGGNTEAFF.

CDR3 residues: CASTTGGTGINEQFF. CDR3 coding DNA: TGTGCCAGCACCACGGGAGGGACAGGGATCAATGAGCAGTTCTTC. The chain links TRBV6-1 to TRBJ2-1, with D tentatively TRBD1 (9 bases). V was cut by 7 bases and J by 6 bases, with 19 bases left in between. CDR3 size: 15 residues. The germline V gene has CDR1 MNHNS and CDR2 SASEGT.

This clonotype showed up just a few times. V gene TRBV12-3 or TRBV12-4 combines with J gene TRBJ2-7; TRBD1 aligns across 9 bases. The ends lost 5 bases at V and 6 bases at J; junction bases unmatched: 11. This CDR3 has 15 amino acids. CDR3 coding DNA: TGTGCCAGCAGTCCCAGTGGACAGGGGACGTTCGAGCAGTACTTC. Protein product: CASSPSGQGTFEQYF.

This sequence joins TRBV9 and TRBJ2-1, with 10 positions matching TRBD2. Trimming at V came to 4 bases and at J to 7 bases, leaving 8 bases not matched to a gene. CDR1 SGDLS and CDR2 YYNGEE come from the germline V gene. This CDR3 is built from 15 residues. CDR3 loop: CASSNSAGGANEQFF. The CDR3 coding sequence is TGTGCCAGCAGCAATTCAGCGGGAGGGGCGAATGAGCAGTTCTTC.

This clonotype was observed a handful of times. The rearrangement uses TRBV3-1 and TRBJ1-5, with D unresolved. The CDR3 consists of 12 residues. Germline assignment: CDR1 LGHDT and CDR2 YNNKEL (reference sequence). V was cut by 4 bases and J by 4 bases, with 5 bases left in between. The CDR3 bases are TGTGCCAGCAGCCGCCTGAATCAGCCCCAGCATTTT. It is translated as CASSRLNQPQHF. The full variable domain, completed using reference TRBV3-1 and TRBJ1-5, is DTAVSQTPKYLVTQMGNDKSIKCEQNLGHDTMYWYKQDSKKFLKIMFSYNNKELIINETVPNRFSPKSPDKAHLNLHINSLELGDSAVYFCASSRLNQPQHFGDGTRLSIL.

CDR3 sequence (DNA): TGCGCCAGCAGCTTGGCCGGGGCAGGAGCGGGAGCCGTCTATGAGCAGTTCTTC. This encodes CASSLAGAGAGAVYEQFF. V usage is TRBV5-1 and J usage is TRBJ2-1, with 8 nucleotides matching TRBD2. CDR1 is SGHRS and CDR2 is YFSETQ in the germline V gene. V shed 0 bases and J 8 bases; nucleotides not matched to a gene: 16. CDR3 length: 18 residues.

The chain uses TRBV7-9 and TRBJ2-5; TRBD2 agrees at 7 bases. CDR3 length: 16 residues. With V trimmed by 4 bases and J by 4 bases, 12 bases remained unmatched. From germline, CDR1 is SEHNR and CDR2 FQNEAQ (reference sequence). DNA for the CDR3: TGTGCCAGCAGCTCCCAGAGCGGGATGGGGCTAGAGACCCAGTACTTC. Translated, it gives CASSSQSGMGLETQYF.

The rearrangement uses TRBV20-1 and TRBJ2-5, with 10 bases matching TRBD2. Germline trimming cut 3 bases from V and 4 bases from J; bases unmatched to any gene: 2. The germline CDR1 and CDR2 sequences are DFQATT and SNEGSKA (reference sequence). This CDR3 is built from 13 residues. CDR3 loop: CSARLAGVETQYF. In DNA form, the CDR3 reads TGCAGTGCTAGGCTAGCGGGAGTAGAGACCCAGTACTTC.

This clonotype was recorded a few times. The chain couples TRBV29-1 to TRBJ1-3; 7 positions agree with TRBD1. This CDR3 comprises 13 residues. The V and J ends lost 5 bases and 6 bases, in that order; junction bases with no gene match: 7. Germline V gives CDR1 SQVTM, CDR2 ANQGSEA. This CDR3 reads CSVSNRGVNTIYF. CDR3 DNA sequence: TGCAGCGTTTCAAACAGGGGAGTAAACACCATATATTTT.

This clonotype was observed many times. At one of its ends the junction is not consistent with the germline gene, which may arise from a read error. CDR3 coding DNA: TGTGCCAGCAGTTTTCAGGGGGCCCTAGGGTTC. Translation gives CASSFQGALGF. The genes are TRBV28 and TRBJ2-5, with TRBD1 identical over 8 bases. The CDR3 is 11 amino acids. Germline V CDR1 and CDR2: MDHEN, SYDVKM.

This clonotype has ten or more counts. CDR3 coding DNA: TGTGCCAGCAGTTTAGGGACCGAGGGGGGCTACACCTTC. Its protein is CASSLGTEGGYTF. The chain recombines TRBV12-3 or TRBV12-4 with TRBJ1-2; TRBD1 is a possible D gene (5 bases). The CDR3 consists of 13 residues. V shed 1 base and J shed 8 bases, with 11 bases lying between them.

The rearrangement links TRBV20-1 to TRBJ2-1; no firm D call. The CDR3 sequence is 19 residues long. V was shortened by 1 base and J by 9 bases, with 31 bases between the two germline ends. Germline lookup yields CDR1 DFQATT and CDR2 SNEGSKA (reference sequence). The CDR3 sequence: CSARGDASAGGLITGEQFF. CDR3 DNA: TGCAGTGCTAGAGGAGACGCTTCCGCAGGCGGTCTTATTACGGGTGAGCAGTTCTTC.

This chain links TRBV11-2 with TRBJ2-3; D is ambiguous. CDR3 size: 16 residues. V lost 0 bases to trimming and J lost 4 bases, with 14 bases between them. Germline CDR1 and CDR2: SGHAT and FQNNGV. The DNA for the CDR3 is TGTGCCAGCAGCTTAGAGGGTCAAAGTAGGGCAGATACGCAGTATTTT. Amino acid sequence: CASSLEGQSRADTQYF.

This clonotype was seen a handful of times. This CDR3 is CASSPGSFGEQYF. The CDR3 DNA sequence: TGTGCCAGCTCACCGGGCAGTTTCGGAGAGCAGTACTTC. This chain connects TRBV18 to TRBJ2-7; D call uncertain. This CDR3 contains 13 residues. The germline V gene has CDR1 KGHSH and CDR2 LQKENI. V lost 3 bases to trimming and J lost 7 bases, with 13 bases between them. The full variable domain, with the rest looked up from reference TRBV18 and TRBJ2-7, is NAGVMQNPRHLVRRRGQEARLRCSPMKGHSHVYWYRQLPEEGLKFMVYLQKENIIDESGMPKERFSAEFPKEGPSILRIQQVVRGDSAAYFCASSPGSFGEQYFGPGTRLTVT.

The rearrangement links TRBV18 to TRBJ2-5; the D call may be TRBD1 or TRBD2 (5 bases each). The CDR3 consists of 14 residues. V was clipped by 5 bases and J by 2 bases, with 12 bases between them. Germline V CDR1 and CDR2: KGHSH, LQKENI. The CDR3 region is CASSTGATQETQYF. CDR3 bases: TGTGCCAGCTCAACCGGGGCAACTCAAGAGACCCAGTACTTC.

This clonotype was recorded many times. The chain recombines TRBV15 with TRBJ2-1; D not certain. The ends were cut back, 9 bases at V and 0 bases at J, with 15 bases in the middle. The CDR3 sequence is 15 residues long. The germline gives CDR1 LNHNV, CDR2 YYDKDF (reference sequence). This CDR3 reads CATVRVAPSYNEQFF. The CDR3 DNA reads as TGTGCCACGGTTCGAGTGGCACCCTCCTACAATGAGCAGTTCTTC.

There are a few counts of this clonotype. The chain uses TRBV5-6 and TRBJ2-3; 11 bases map to TRBD1. The CDR3 runs 17 residues. The germline V gene encodes CDR1 SGHDT and CDR2 YYEEEE. V shed 5 bases, J shed 3 bases, and the junction held 11 bases outside the gene matches. The CDR3 nucleotides read TGTGCCAGCAGAACTACCACCGGGACAGGGGGAACAGATACGCAGTATTTT. Its protein is CASRTTTGTGGTDTQYF. The full variable domain, completed using reference TRBV5-6 and TRBJ2-3, is DAGVTQSPTHLIKTRGQQVTLRCSPKSGHDTVSWYQQALGQGPQFIFQYYEEEERQRGNFPDRFSGHQFPNYSSELNVNALLLGDSALYLCASRTTTGTGGTDTQYFGPGTRLTVL.